This T cell receptor (beta chain) was profiled in a study of regulatory T cells in long-lasting Graves disease. As for the study in general: Persistent Graves' disease required over 5 years of antithyroid drugs and positive TSH receptor antibodies.

Findings and limits, study-wide: Segments TRBV28, TRBJ1-2 and TRBJ2-5 showed preferential usage in persistent disease. Authors noted too few samples as a limitation.

As regards this clonotype: Its matching antigen is unknown.

Time point indicated: persistent/refractory GD, antithyroid drugs over 5 years with positive TRAb. PBMC-extracted RNA yielded the TCR library. American Thyroid Association guidelines defined how Graves' disease was diagnosed. The germline V and J ends were trimmed by 0 bases and 0 bases, with 15 bases remaining between them. CDR1 and CDR2 (germline): DFQATT, SNEGSKA (reference sequence). The CDR3 extends over 17 amino acids. Arm-PCR of CDR3 regions and iRepertoire HTBI primers were used to build TCR beta libraries. Each CDR3 protein gets one entry after TCRdb re-called the multiplex PCR reads with MiXCR. This sample has around 510,000 distinct CDR3 sequences; around 20% occur once, and the top ten carry approximately 7.8%.

The source was peripheral blood mononuclear cells (PBMCs), collected when the disease was refractory, from a patient treated with antithyroid drugs. The rearrangement links TRBV20-1 to TRBJ2-1; D may be TRBD1 (5 bases). This sequence was found in a female donor with Graves disease. In DNA form, the CDR3 reads TGCAGTGCTAGAGAACTTTCAGGGATAAGCTCCTACAATGAGCAGTTCTTC. Translation: CSARELSGISSYNEQFF.